This passage covers 11 T cell receptor beta chains from one sample sequenced in a study of blood T cell repertoires in COVID-19. Produced via immunoSEQ multiplex PCR; TCRdb's table is partial and in-frame only. Here the sample spans 130,000 to 150,000 clones, less than 85% being singletons. Sequenced input: peripheral blood. The receptors were gathered from a human donor in a cohort sampled during active COVID-19.

In this sample, this clone turned up a few times. The chain has TRBV3-1 (or the pseudogene TRBV3-2) and TRBJ1-1; the D is unclear. V was clipped by 3 bases and J by 6 bases, with 23 bases between them. From germline, CDR1 is LGHDT and CDR2 YNNKEL (reference sequence). The CDR3 totals 17 residues. In DNA form, the CDR3 reads TGTGCCAGCAGCCACCTCGTCCCGGGAGAATTAAAGGCTGAAGCTTTCTTT. Translated: CASSHLVPGELKAEAFF.

The chain uses TRBV15 and TRBJ2-7; 9 bases line up with TRBD1. This CDR3 region has 18 residues. The V gene's germline CDR1 is LNHNV and CDR2 YYDKDF (reference sequence). V shed 1 base, J shed 4 bases, and the junction held 14 bases outside the gene matches. The CDR3 DNA reads TGTGCCACCAGCAGAGCGCACAGGCCGGGACAGGGAGGGTACGAGCAGTACTTC. This gives the protein CATSRAHRPGQGGYEQYF.

This chain joins TRBV27 and TRBJ1-5, with D possibly matching TRBD1 (6 bases). This CDR3 spans 15 amino acids. CDR1 is MNHEY, CDR2 SMNVEV, per germline (reference sequence). V lost 6 bases and J lost 5, with 17 bases in between. The CDR3 loop reads CASRLQGYGDQPQHF. As DNA, the CDR3 is TGTGCCAGCAGGTTACAGGGATATGGTGATCAGCCCCAGCATTTT.

The rearrangement links TRBV30 to TRBJ2-1; maybe TRBD2 (6 bases). This CDR3 spans 14 amino acids. Germline CDR1 and CDR2: GTSNPN and SVGIG (reference sequence). Deletions cut 5 bases from V and 4 bases from J, with 15 bases between. DNA of the CDR3: TGTGCCTGGCCAGGAGGGGTTAATTACAATGAGCAGTTCTTC. Its translation: CAWPGGVNYNEQFF.

This sequence joins TRBV2 and TRBJ1-2; D might be TRBD1 (6 bases). Trimming took off 7 bases at V and 4 bases at J, with 19 bases between the two ends. CDR1 and CDR2 from the germline V gene are SNHLY and FYNNEI. The CDR3 has 15 residues. The CDR3 protein is CASTLDSPESYGYTF. The CDR3 DNA reads TGTGCCAGCACCCTGGACAGCCCGGAATCCTATGGCTACACCTTC.

This clone was seen only once. This sample includes further DNA sequences coding for the same CDR3. V usage is TRBV13 and J usage is TRBJ1-1, with 7 bases identical to TRBD1. This CDR3 is 14 amino acids long. The trim removed 0 bases at V and 3 bases at J, leaving 1 base unmatched. The V gene's germline CDR1 is PRHDT and CDR2 FYEKMQ (reference sequence). The CDR3 DNA reads as TGTGCCAGCAGCTTAGGGCAGGGGGACACTGAAGCTTTCTTT. This codes for CASSLGQGDTEAFF.

This clone was picked up one time. CDR3 coding DNA: TGTGCCAGTAGTATGGCCCTCGACAGTAATTCACCCCTCCACTTT. Its protein product is CASSMALDSNSPLHF. The rearrangement uses TRBV19 and TRBJ1-6; maybe TRBD1 (5 bases). V lost 3 bases to trimming and J lost 6 bases, with 12 bases between them. Germline V gene data show CDR1 as LNHDA and CDR2 as SQIVND (reference sequence). The CDR3 has 15 amino acids.

The chain carries TRBV6-2 or TRBV6-3 and TRBJ2-3; D may be TRBD1 (6 bases). This CDR3 has 13 residues. Looked up from germline, CDR1 is MNHEY and CDR2 is SVGEGT. V dropped 6 bases and J dropped 10 bases, with 17 bases sitting between them. CDR3 sequence reads: CASSPTGTVSQYF. In DNA form, the CDR3 reads TGTGCCAGCAGCCCGACAGGCACAGTATCGCAGTATTTT.

V gene TRBV28 combines with J gene TRBJ1-5; the D gene is possibly TRBD1 (6 bases). The length of the CDR3 is 11 residues. Germline lookup yields CDR1 MDHEN and CDR2 SYDVKM. The V gene lost 1 base and the J gene lost 15 bases, with 10 bases spanning the gap. CDR3 in amino acids: CASSLSQGRHF. The CDR3 DNA follows: TGTGCCAGCAGTTTATCACAGGGACGGCATTTT.

This clone has only one observation. J is TRBJ2-7 and V is TRBV27; 11 nucleotides match TRBD2. The germline V gene has CDR1 MNHEY and CDR2 SMNVEV (reference sequence). The V gene end was trimmed by 5 bases and the J gene end by 8 bases; junction bases not matched to a gene: 11. This CDR3 is 15 amino acids long. CDR3 sequence reads: CASSPRTSGPQQQYF. The CDR3 DNA is TGTGCCAGCAGTCCCCGGACTAGCGGGCCCCAACAGCAGTACTTC.

CDR3 region: CASSRTGTGTDQAFF. The DNA for the CDR3 is TGTGCCAGCAGCCGCACCGGGACAGGGACGGATCAAGCTTTCTTT. J is TRBJ1-1 and V is TRBV7-2; 9 bases align to TRBD1. There are 15 residues in the CDR3. J lost 9 bases, V lost 5 bases, and 13 bases had no gene match. Per germline, CDR1 SGHTA and CDR2 FQGNSA.